Listed below are T cell receptor beta chains from one sample, sequenced in a study of cytomegalovirus exposure and HLA in healthy donors. Assay: immunoSEQ multiplex PCR; the TCRdb copy retains only in-frame clones and omits some. In the table there are roughly 99,000 clones, 65% to 85% of which are singletons. Sequencing was done on a sample of PBMCs. The receptors here all came from a man in his thirties or forties in good health and CMV-seronegative. The CDR3 runs from the conserved cysteine through the conserved F or W. The order of the fields is CDR3 protein, CDR3 DNA, clone size, J gene, D gene, V gene. A D gene is named only where the DNA matches it firmly. Size tells how often a clone was seen (once, few, many) or the class of an expanded clone, and some rows leave it out.

CDR3 protein: CSVGKTGEVSNEQFF; CDR3 DNA: TGCAGCGTGGGGAAGACAGGGGAAGTAAGCAATGAGCAGTTCTTC; clone size: .; J gene: TRBJ2-1; D gene: TRBD1; V gene: TRBV29-1
CDR3 protein: CASRMLADSNEQFF; CDR3 DNA: TGTGCCAGCAGAATGCTAGCGGATTCTAATGAGCAGTTCTTC; clone size: .; J gene: TRBJ2-1; D gene: TRBD2; V gene: TRBV6-4
CDR3 protein: CASSNTGEKLFF; CDR3 DNA: TGCGCCAGCAGCAATACAGGGGAAAAACTGTTTTTT; clone size: .; J gene: TRBJ1-4; D gene: .; V gene: TRBV5-1
CDR3 protein: CASIQGGSNQPQHF; CDR3 DNA: TGTGCCAGCATACAGGGCGGGAGCAATCAGCCCCAGCATTTT; clone size: few; J gene: TRBJ1-5; D gene: .; V gene: TRBV6-1
CDR3 protein: CASGTGGPYEQYF; CDR3 DNA: TGTGCCAGTGGGACAGGGGGCCCCTACGAGCAGTACTTC; clone size: .; J gene: TRBJ2-7; D gene: TRBD1; V gene: TRBV19
CDR3 protein: CASSSRDTQYF; CDR3 DNA: TGTGCCAGCAGTTCCAGGGATACGCAGTATTTT; clone size: .; J gene: TRBJ2-3; D gene: .; V gene: TRBV28
CDR3 protein: CASSLDSSGNTIYF; CDR3 DNA: TGTGCCAGCAGCCTGGACAGCTCTGGAAACACCATATATTTT; clone size: .; J gene: TRBJ1-3; D gene: .; V gene: TRBV7-9
CDR3 protein: CAGCYLQGYEQYF; CDR3 DNA: TGTGCCGGTTGTTACCTACAGGGTTACGAGCAGTACTTC; clone size: .; J gene: TRBJ2-7; D gene: .; V gene: TRBV2
CDR3 protein: CASSGQNNQPQHF; CDR3 DNA: TGTGCCAGTAGCGGACAGAACAATCAGCCCCAGCATTTT; clone size: .; J gene: TRBJ1-5; D gene: .; V gene: TRBV19
CDR3 protein: CASSVNPGTESEQFF; CDR3 DNA: TGCGCCAGCAGCGTGAACCCCGGGACAGAGAGTGAGCAGTTCTTC; clone size: .; J gene: TRBJ2-1; D gene: TRBD1; V gene: TRBV5-1
CDR3 protein: CASSGDRNSYEQYF; CDR3 DNA: TGTGCCAGCAGTGGGGACAGGAACTCCTACGAGCAGTACTTC; clone size: .; J gene: TRBJ2-7; D gene: TRBD1; V gene: TRBV2
CDR3 protein: CSSREQGINYGYTF; CDR3 DNA: TGCAGCTCAAGGGAACAGGGGATTAACTATGGCTACACCTTC; clone size: .; J gene: TRBJ1-2; D gene: TRBD1; V gene: TRBV29-1
CDR3 protein: CASRGNPGTSNTGELFF; CDR3 DNA: TGTGCCAGCAGGGGGAACCCGGGGACTTCGAACACCGGGGAGCTGTTTTTT; clone size: .; J gene: TRBJ2-2; D gene: .; V gene: TRBV5-4
CDR3 protein: CAWSAMRTSGTLGTQYF; CDR3 DNA: TGTGCCTGGAGTGCCATGAGGACTAGCGGGACTTTAGGTACGCAGTATTTT; clone size: .; J gene: TRBJ2-3; D gene: TRBD2; V gene: TRBV30
CDR3 protein: CASSFGETQYF; CDR3 DNA: TGTGCCAGCAGCTTCGGGGAGACCCAGTACTTC; clone size: .; J gene: TRBJ2-5; D gene: .; V gene: TRBV13
CDR3 protein: CASLTGNTEAFF; CDR3 DNA: TGTGCCAGCCTGACAGGGAACACTGAAGCTTTCTTT; clone size: .; J gene: TRBJ1-1; D gene: .; V gene: TRBV27
CDR3 protein: CASAGTAENEQFF; CDR3 DNA: TGTGCCAGCGCCGGGACAGCCGAGAATGAGCAGTTCTTC; clone size: .; J gene: TRBJ2-1; D gene: TRBD1; V gene: TRBV9
CDR3 protein: CASSAETNTEAFF; CDR3 DNA: TGTGCCAGCAGCGCAGAAACGAACACTGAAGCTTTCTTT; clone size: .; J gene: TRBJ1-1; D gene: .; V gene: TRBV7-6
CDR3 protein: CASSLAQGAFEQYF; CDR3 DNA: TGTGCCAGCAGCTTAGCTCAGGGGGCGTTCGAGCAGTACTTC; clone size: .; J gene: TRBJ2-7; D gene: TRBD1; V gene: TRBV7-2
CDR3 protein: CAISGQGASYNEQFF; CDR3 DNA: TGTGCCATCAGTGGACAGGGGGCTTCTTACAATGAGCAGTTCTTC; clone size: few; J gene: TRBJ2-1; D gene: TRBD1; V gene: TRBV10-3
CDR3 protein: CASSMGRENTEAFF; CDR3 DNA: TGTGCCAGTAGTATGGGCAGAGAGAACACTGAAGCTTTCTTT; clone size: .; J gene: TRBJ1-1; D gene: .; V gene: TRBV19
CDR3 protein: CASSLDRLF; CDR3 DNA: TGCGCCAGCAGCCTAGATCGTCTCTTC; clone size: .; J gene: TRBJ1-2; D gene: .; V gene: TRBV5-1
CDR3 protein: CSVGTQETRGEKLFF; CDR3 DNA: TGCAGCGTTGGGACGCAGGAGACACGGGGTGAAAAACTGTTTTTT; clone size: once; J gene: TRBJ1-4; D gene: .; V gene: TRBV29-1
CDR3 protein: CASGTGTGALGLFF; CDR3 DNA: TGTGCCAGCGGCACCGGGACAGGCGCTTTAGGGCTGTTTTTT; clone size: .; J gene: TRBJ1-4; D gene: TRBD1; V gene: TRBV2
CDR3 protein: CASSETATIYEQYF; CDR3 DNA: TGTGCCAGCAGCGAGACAGCCACTATCTACGAGCAGTACTTC; clone size: .; J gene: TRBJ2-7; D gene: .; V gene: TRBV28
CDR3 protein: CASSLGGYEQYF; CDR3 DNA: TGCGCCAGCAGCCTTGGCGGGTACGAGCAGTACTTC; clone size: once; J gene: TRBJ2-7; D gene: .; V gene: TRBV5-1
CDR3 protein: CASTPSGSSYEQYF; CDR3 DNA: TGTGCCAGCACCCCCAGTGGGAGCTCCTACGAGCAGTACTTC; clone size: .; J gene: TRBJ2-7; D gene: .; V gene: TRBV7-8
CDR3 protein: CASSYRDSRGTEAFF; CDR3 DNA: TGCGCCAGCAGCTACCGGGACAGCCGGGGGACTGAAGCTTTCTTT; clone size: .; J gene: TRBJ1-1; D gene: TRBD1; V gene: TRBV5-1
CDR3 protein: CAWSPRGSNYGYTF; CDR3 DNA: TGTGCCTGGAGTCCTAGAGGGAGTAACTATGGCTACACCTTC; clone size: once; J gene: TRBJ1-2; D gene: .; V gene: TRBV30
CDR3 protein: CAWRAGPSTDTQYF; CDR3 DNA: TGTGCCTGGAGAGCGGGGCCTAGCACAGATACGCAGTATTTT; clone size: once; J gene: TRBJ2-3; D gene: TRBD2; V gene: TRBV30
CDR3 protein: CASSVPLAGGRIGELFF; CDR3 DNA: TGTGCCAGCAGCGTACCGCTGGCGGGGGGTCGGATCGGGGAGCTGTTTTTT; clone size: .; J gene: TRBJ2-2; D gene: TRBD2; V gene: TRBV9
CDR3 protein: CASSLAAGVNEQYF; CDR3 DNA: TGTGCCAGCAGCTTGGCGGCAGGGGTGAACGAGCAGTACTTC; clone size: few; J gene: TRBJ2-7; D gene: .; V gene: TRBV5-6
CDR3 protein: CASRGQGGTEAFF; CDR3 DNA: TGTGCCAGCAGGGGACAGGGAGGAACTGAAGCTTTCTTT; clone size: .; J gene: TRBJ1-1; D gene: TRBD1; V gene: TRBV7-2
CDR3 protein: CASSLVAGGPGELFF; CDR3 DNA: TGTGCCAGCAGCTTAGTGGCAGGGGGCCCCGGGGAGCTGTTTTTT; clone size: .; J gene: TRBJ2-2; D gene: TRBD1; V gene: TRBV11-3
CDR3 protein: CASSLLTGGGSAFF; CDR3 DNA: TGCGCCAGCAGCTTGCTTACAGGGGGCGGTTCGGCTTTCTTT; clone size: .; J gene: TRBJ1-1; D gene: TRBD1; V gene: TRBV5-1
CDR3 protein: CASSPHKGGLGNEQFF; CDR3 DNA: TGTGCCAGCAGCCCCCATAAGGGAGGGCTGGGCAATGAGCAGTTCTTC; clone size: .; J gene: TRBJ2-1; D gene: TRBD2; V gene: TRBV7-2
CDR3 protein: CATRREGQNTDTQYF; CDR3 DNA: TGTGCCACCAGAAGAGAGGGACAGAACACAGATACGCAGTATTTT; clone size: once; J gene: TRBJ2-3; D gene: TRBD1; V gene: TRBV15
CDR3 protein: CAGGQGMNTEAFF; CDR3 DNA: TGTGCCGGGGGACAGGGGATGAACACTGAAGCTTTCTTT; clone size: .; J gene: TRBJ1-1; D gene: TRBD1; V gene: TRBV6-5
CDR3 protein: CASSAPGRVFSSYEQYF; CDR3 DNA: TGTGCCAGCAGCGCCCCTGGCAGGGTTTTCAGCTCCTACGAGCAGTACTTC; clone size: .; J gene: TRBJ2-7; D gene: .; V gene: TRBV21-1
CDR3 protein: CASSLRQGATYEQYF; CDR3 DNA: TGCGCCAGCAGCTTGAGGCAGGGGGCGACCTACGAGCAGTACTTC; clone size: .; J gene: TRBJ2-7; D gene: TRBD1; V gene: TRBV5-1
CDR3 protein: CASSLDRLVKNEQFF; CDR3 DNA: TGTGCCAGCAGCTTAGATCGGCTAGTTAAAAATGAGCAGTTCTTC; clone size: once; J gene: TRBJ2-1; D gene: .; V gene: TRBV7-8
CDR3 protein: CTSSHRTSGFNEQFF; CDR3 DNA: TGCACCAGCAGCCACCGGACTAGCGGGTTTAATGAGCAGTTCTTC; clone size: .; J gene: TRBJ2-1; D gene: .; V gene: TRBV1
CDR3 protein: CASRIQGSGNTIYF; CDR3 DNA: TGTGCCAGCAGAATACAGGGGTCTGGAAACACCATATATTTT; clone size: .; J gene: TRBJ1-3; D gene: TRBD1; V gene: TRBV14
CDR3 protein: CASSPTGATQYF; CDR3 DNA: TGTGCCAGCAGTCCAACGGGTGCGACCCAGTACTTC; clone size: .; J gene: TRBJ2-5; D gene: .; V gene: TRBV27
CDR3 protein: CASSTGQGVREQYF; CDR3 DNA: TGTGCCAGCAGCACCGGACAGGGAGTCCGCGAGCAGTACTTC; clone size: .; J gene: TRBJ2-7; D gene: TRBD1; V gene: TRBV13
CDR3 protein: CAWSRTSGRGGGAYNEQFF; CDR3 DNA: TGTGCCTGGAGTCGGACTAGCGGGAGGGGTGGGGGTGCCTACAATGAGCAGTTCTTC; clone size: .; J gene: TRBJ2-1; D gene: TRBD2; V gene: TRBV30
CDR3 protein: CAWSAGTSENEQFF; CDR3 DNA: TGTGCCTGGAGTGCCGGGACTAGCGAAAATGAGCAGTTCTTC; clone size: .; J gene: TRBJ2-1; D gene: TRBD2; V gene: TRBV30
CDR3 protein: CASSLGTAWGYTF; CDR3 DNA: TGTGCCAGCAGTCTTGGGACTGCTTGGGGCTACACCTTC; clone size: few; J gene: TRBJ1-2; D gene: .; V gene: TRBV27